This entry lists 9 T cell receptor beta chains sequenced from one sample in a study of cytomegalovirus exposure and HLA in healthy donors. Vbeta (60) and Jbeta (13) primers were used in the PCR. Libraries were prepared by immunoSEQ multiplex PCR; TCRdb keeps only in-frame clonotypes and omits some of them. The sample holds some 190,000 clones, 76% seen once. The sample consisted of PBMCs. The source is a woman aged 30 to 39 in good health and CMV-seropositive.

The rearrangement links TRBV27 to TRBJ2-7; possibly TRBD1 for D (6 bases). The germline V gene has CDR1 MNHEY and CDR2 SMNVEV (reference sequence). This CDR3 is 14 amino acids long. Trimming pared 2 bases from V and 0 bases from J, leaving 8 bases between. Written as DNA, the CDR3 is TGTGCCAGCAGTTTAGGGACACCCTCCTACGAGCAGTACTTC. This gives the protein CASSLGTPSYEQYF.

The chain uses TRBV5-5 and TRBJ2-7, with 9 nucleotides matching TRBD1. The CDR3 totals 15 residues. V lost 4 bases and J lost 2; bases outside the gene matches: 7. Germline V gene lookup returns CDR1 SGHKS and CDR2 YYEKEE (reference sequence). CDR3 protein: CASSLNRGPAYEQYF. The CDR3 DNA is TGTGCCAGCAGCCTGAACAGGGGGCCCGCCTACGAGCAGTACTTC. Together with reference TRBV5-5 and TRBJ2-7, the CDR3 gives the full variable domain: DAGVTQSPTHLIKTRGQQVTLRCSPISGHKSVSWYQQVLGQGPQFIFQYYEKEERGRGNFPDRFSARQFPNYSSELNVNALLLGDSALYLCASSLNRGPAYEQYFGPGTRLTVT.

This clone appeared a few times. The J gene is TRBJ2-5, the V gene TRBV6-5; D might be TRBD1 (6 bases). CDR1 and CDR2 from the germline V gene are MNHEY and SVGAGI. The CDR3 has 14 residues. V was trimmed by 6 bases and J by 5 bases, leaving 16 bases between them. The CDR3: CASSRGQSRETQYF. CDR3 bases: TGTGCCAGCAGCCGAGGACAGTCGAGGGAGACCCAGTACTTC.

The rearrangement uses TRBV12-5 and TRBJ1-1; TRBD1 aligns across 8 bases. Germline V CDR1 and CDR2: LGHNT, FRNRAP. Trimming cost V 3 bases and J 7 bases; bases outside gene matches: 7. CDR3 length: 14 amino acids. This CDR3 reads CASGFSTGGSEAFF. In DNA, the CDR3 is TGTGCTAGTGGTTTTTCAACAGGGGGAAGTGAAGCTTTCTTT.

This clone has only one observation. The chain combines TRBV10-3 with TRBJ1-3, with D possibly TRBD1 on 6 matching bases. The germline CDR1 and CDR2 sequences are ENHRY and SYGVKD. The V and J ends lost 5 bases and 0 bases respectively, with 14 bases between them. The CDR3 has 16 residues. The CDR3 spells CAISQPGQPSGNTIYF. The CDR3 bases are TGTGCCATCAGTCAACCGGGACAACCCTCTGGAAACACCATATATTTT.

This chain joins TRBV28 and TRBJ2-5; D gene unclear. The DNA end is more similar to TRBJ2-7, so the J call may be wrong. Per the germline V gene, CDR1 is MDHEN and CDR2 is SYDVKM. This CDR3 has 13 residues. The CDR3 DNA sequence: TGTGCCAGCAGTTTCCCCAACTCCTACGAGCAGTACTTC. Its protein product is CASSFPNSYEQYF.

The chain employs TRBV6-5 and TRBJ2-2; 8 bases map to TRBD1. The CDR3 loop spans 15 amino acids. Unmatched junction bases numbered 7, after V lost 6 bases and J lost 4 bases. Germline-derived CDR1 and CDR2 are MNHEY and SVGAGI. The CDR3 DNA reads as TGTGCCAGCAGCCCGCAGGGGGCGGGCACCGGGGAGCTGTTTTTT. Amino acids: CASSPQGAGTGELFF.

This clone was detected once. The CDR3 sequence is CASSTQVEDTQYF. The CDR3 region has the DNA TGCGCCAGCAGCACCCAGGTGGAAGATACGCAGTATTTT. V and J are TRBV4-3 and TRBJ2-3; D not resolved. The V end was cut by 5 bases, the J end by 5 bases, with 11 bases between. The CDR3 runs 13 residues. Germline CDR1 and CDR2: LGHNA and YSLEER.

The V and J genes are TRBV10-3 and TRBJ2-5; D is possibly TRBD2 (6 bases). Trimming pared 3 bases from V and 5 bases from J, leaving 16 bases between. The CDR3 extends over 15 amino acids. The germline CDR1 and CDR2 sequences are ENHRY and SYGVKD. This CDR3 is CAISDLPGLRETQYF. CDR3 DNA sequence: TGTGCCATCAGTGATTTACCGGGACTCCGGGAGACCCAGTACTTC.